This entry lists 29 T cell receptor beta chains sequenced from one sample in a study of blood T cell repertoires in COVID-19. Only in-frame clones appear in the TCRdb table, and some are missing; sequencing was by immunoSEQ multiplex PCR. The profile shows under 250,000 clones, approximately 90% of them singletons. Sequenced: peripheral blood. All receptors derive from a man aged 18 to 30 with active or convalescent COVID-19.

A single count supports this clone. One junction end does not reproduce the germline sequence, and a read error may be involved. The chain joins TRBV30 to TRBJ1-4, with D uncertain. The CDR3 is 14 amino acids. CDR1 is GTSNPN, CDR2 SVGIG, per germline (reference sequence). In DNA form, the CDR3 reads TGTGCTTGGACGGGATTTTCAACTAATGAAAAACTGTTTTTT. Protein: CAWTGFSTNEKLFF.

As concerns this clone: No DNA is shown, since the ends of the CDR3 on it are uncertain; the CDR3 is the one TCRdb lists. The genes are TRBV27 and TRBJ2-1; the table's D call of TRBD2 was not tested on the DNA. The CDR3 is 17 residues long, counting both termini. Germline V lookup: CDR1 MNHEY, CDR2 SMNVEV (reference sequence). This CDR3 reads CASSSSRGRKKNNEQFF.

V is TRBV2 and J is TRBJ2-7; D is undetermined. From germline, CDR1 is SNHLY and CDR2 FYNNEI. This CDR3 comprises 14 residues. The ends were cut back, 3 bases at V and 9 bases at J, with 18 bases in the middle. CDR3 in amino acids: CASSEGRTTLGQYF. CDR3 nucleotides: TGTGCCAGCAGTGAGGGCAGAACCACTTTGGGGCAGTACTTC. The whole variable domain, remainder taken from reference TRBV2 and TRBJ2-7, is EPEVTQTPSHQVTQMGQEVILRCVPISNHLYFYWYRQILGQKVEFLVSFYNNEISEKSEIFDDQFSVERPDGSNFTLKIRSTKLEDSAMYFCASSEGRTTLGQYFGPGTRLTVT.

This chain connects TRBV10-3 to TRBJ2-1, with a possible D match to TRBD2 (7 bases). The CDR3 runs to 16 residues. The V end was cut by 1 base, the J end by 8 bases, with 18 bases between. Germline V gene sequence: CDR1 ENHRY, CDR2 SYGVKD. DNA for the CDR3: TGTGCCATCAGTGAGTACGGTGGGGGGGCAGTCGATGAGCAGTTCTTC. Amino acid sequence: CAISEYGGGAVDEQFF.

The chain joins TRBV7-9 to TRBJ1-1, with TRBD1 identical over 9 bases. Germline CDR1 is SEHNR and CDR2 is FQNEAQ (reference sequence). The CDR3 has 14 residues. Trimming at V came to 3 bases and at J to 4 bases, leaving 3 bases not matched to a gene. The CDR3 here is CASSFMDRGTEAFF. The CDR3 DNA reads TGTGCCAGCAGCTTTATGGACAGGGGCACTGAAGCTTTCTTT.

This clone was seen just once. This chain connects TRBV6-5 to TRBJ1-3; the D gene is possibly TRBD1 (5 bases). Trimming stripped 6 bases from V and 4 bases from J, with 16 bases between. This CDR3 has 15 residues. Germline V lookup: CDR1 MNHEY, CDR2 SVGAGI. The CDR3 loop is CASRLTRTLGNTIYF. CDR3 coding DNA: TGTGCCAGCAGGCTTACCAGGACACTAGGAAACACCATATATTTT.

The chain employs TRBV10-1 and TRBJ2-2; D is unresolved. V was pared by 3 bases and J by 1 base, with 9 bases between. This CDR3 spans 15 amino acids. The germline V gene has CDR1 WNHNN and CDR2 SYGVQD (reference sequence). CDR3 DNA sequence: TGCGCCAGCAGTGATCCGCCAGGGAACACCGGGGAGCTGTTTTTT. Protein sequence: CASSDPPGNTGELFF.

The chain uses TRBV30 and TRBJ2-5, with D perhaps matching TRBD2 (5 bases). There are 16 residues in the CDR3. V was clipped by 2 bases and J by 2 bases, with 18 bases between them. Germline loops: CDR1 GTSNPN, CDR2 SVGIG (reference sequence). CDR3 protein: CAWSNPGNQFQETQYF. In DNA, the CDR3 is TGTGCCTGGAGTAATCCCGGGAACCAATTTCAAGAGACCCAGTACTTC.

The V call is TRBV5-1, the J call TRBJ2-7; 9 bases agree with TRBD1. The V segment lost 3 bases and the J segment 2 bases; nucleotides outside the gene matches: 3. Germline V gene sequence: CDR1 SGHRS, CDR2 YFSETQ. CDR3 size: 14 residues. The CDR3: CASSYGTGTYEQYF. The CDR3, as DNA: TGCGCCAGCAGCTACGGGACAGGGACCTACGAGCAGTACTTC.

The chain joins TRBV28 to TRBJ1-2; unclear D gene. The CDR3 loop spans 13 amino acids. Trimming took 2 bases from V and 4 from J, leaving 8 bases between them. Germline-derived CDR1 and CDR2 are MDHEN and SYDVKM. The CDR3 bases are TGTGCCAGCAGTTTAGGTCGCGGCTATGGCTACACCTTC. Its protein is CASSLGRGYGYTF.

The chain is built from TRBV6-2 or TRBV6-3 and TRBJ1-2; D is unclear. The germline V and J ends were trimmed by 4 bases and 5 bases, with 11 bases remaining between them. The CDR3 loop spans 13 amino acids. Germline CDR1 is MNHEY and CDR2 is SVGEGT. The CDR3, as DNA: TGTGCCAGCAGTTTCGCAGCTAGATATGGCTACACCTTC. Translation: CASSFAARYGYTF.

V gene TRBV28 combines with J gene TRBJ1-2; 7 nucleotides align to TRBD1. The trim removed 4 bases at V and 8 bases at J, leaving 7 bases unmatched. The CDR3 has 13 amino acids. CDR1 and CDR2 from the germline V gene are MDHEN and SYDVKM. CDR3 DNA: TGTGCCAGCAGTTCAGGACAGGCGAGGGGCTACACCTTC. Its translation: CASSSGQARGYTF.

This clone is a singleton in its sample. The chain is built from TRBV6-5 and TRBJ1-1; 8 bases are a match to TRBD1. Germline V CDR1 and CDR2: MNHEY, SVGAGI. V lost 6 bases, J lost 5 bases, and 2 bases stayed unmatched. This CDR3 is 12 amino acids long. CDR3 amino acids: CASRRTGTEAFF. In DNA form, the CDR3 reads TGTGCCAGCAGAAGGACAGGGACTGAAGCTTTCTTT.

The chain carries TRBV10-3 and TRBJ1-5, with 12 bases lining up with TRBD1. Germline CDR1 ENHRY, CDR2 SYGVKD. V dropped 4 bases and J dropped 2; count of bases not matched to a gene: 18. This CDR3 is built from 21 residues. CDR3 residues: CAISGGEWGQGALGGNQPQHF. The CDR3 DNA is TGTGCCATCAGTGGCGGTGAATGGGGACAGGGGGCATTGGGAGGCAATCAGCCCCAGCATTTT.

The V and J genes are TRBV10-2 and TRBJ2-7, with a tentative D call TRBD1 (5 bases). CDR3 length equals 13 residues. The germline V gene encodes CDR1 WSHSY and CDR2 SAAADI. Trimming left V 3 bases short and J 6 bases short, with 12 bases between. Written as DNA, the CDR3 is TGCGCCAGCAGTGACAGGGTAAGCTTCGAGCAGTACTTC. Translating it yields CASSDRVSFEQYF.

V and J are TRBV14 and TRBJ1-1, with D maybe TRBD1 (5 bases). V gave up 1 base and J gave up 6 bases, with 15 bases separating them. There are 15 residues in the CDR3. Germline CDR1 is SGHDN and CDR2 is FVKESK. The CDR3 coding sequence is TGTGCCAGCAGCCAAGGGACACCCCGTTGGGCTGAAGCTTTCTTT. Residues: CASSQGTPRWAEAFF.

The V and J genes are TRBV5-4 and TRBJ1-1; unclear D gene. Germline CDR1 and CDR2: SGHNT and YYREEE (reference sequence). The CDR3 is 14 amino acids. The V end lost 1 base, the J end lost 1 base, and 8 bases lay between the germline ends. The CDR3 here is CASSLSVQNTEAFF. CDR3 coding DNA: TGTGCCAGCAGCTTGTCAGTTCAGAACACTGAAGCTTTCTTT.

V is TRBV7-9 and J is TRBJ1-3, with D maybe TRBD1 (6 bases). The V end lost 5 bases, the J end lost 0 bases, and 11 bases lay between the germline ends. The CDR3 extends over 15 amino acids. The germline CDR1 and CDR2 sequences are SEHNR and FQNEAQ (reference sequence). CDR3: CASSLDRSSGNTIYF. The CDR3 nucleotides are TGTGCCAGCAGCCTAGACAGGAGCTCTGGAAACACCATATATTTT.

V usage is TRBV29-1 and J usage is TRBJ2-4; 8 bases map to TRBD2. CDR3 length: 12 amino acids. The ends lost 6 bases at V and 4 bases at J; junction bases unmatched: 2. Germline CDR1 and CDR2: SQVTM and ANQGSEA. The CDR3 is CSVTGGKNIQYF. Here the CDR3 DNA reads TGCAGCGTGACGGGAGGGAAAAACATTCAGTACTTC. The variable domain in full, with the rest retrieved from reference TRBV29-1 and TRBJ2-4, is SAVISQKPSRDICQRGTSLTIQCQVDSQVTMMFWYRQQPGQSLTLIATANQGSEATYESGFVIDKFPISRPNLTFSTLTVSNMSPEDSSIYLCSVTGGKNIQYFGAGTRLSVL.

In this sample, this clone turned up a few times. The rearrangement links TRBV6-5 to TRBJ1-2, with TRBD1 as a possible D gene (6 bases). Germline values: CDR1 MNHEY, CDR2 SVGAGI. This CDR3 comprises 15 residues. Trimming pared 0 bases from V and 2 bases from J, leaving 10 bases between. For the CDR3, the DNA is TGTGCCAGCAGTTACTCCACAACAGGGAACTATGGCTACACCTTC. It codes for CASSYSTTGNYGYTF.

The rearrangement joins TRBV10-3 to TRBJ1-1; 8 bases are shared with TRBD1. J gave up 5 bases and V 7 bases, and 9 bases lay outside the gene matches. This CDR3 is 14 amino acids long. Germline CDR1 and CDR2: ENHRY and SYGVKD. The CDR3 protein is CAIKGGQGDTEAFF. CDR3 nucleotides: TGTGCCATCAAGGGAGGACAGGGCGATACTGAAGCTTTCTTT.

This sequence joins TRBV13 and TRBJ1-6, with 8 bases identical to TRBD1. Trimming removed 5 bases from V and 10 bases from J; junction bases left unmatched: 7. CDR3 length equals 14 residues. Per germline, CDR1 PRHDT and CDR2 FYEKMQ (reference sequence). The CDR3 region has the DNA TGTGCCAGCAGCCCACAGGGGGTTGGATCACCCCTCCACTTT. Encoded protein: CASSPQGVGSPLHF.

This chain uses TRBV6-2 or TRBV6-3 with TRBJ2-2; 9 nucleotides match TRBD1. The CDR3 runs 15 residues. The V gene's germline CDR1 is MNHEY and CDR2 SVGEGT. Losses at the gene ends were 4 bases for V and 5 bases for J; bases not matched to a gene: 5. This chain's CDR3 is CASSLQGALTGELFF. The CDR3 DNA reads as TGTGCCAGCAGTTTACAGGGGGCGCTTACCGGGGAGCTGTTTTTT.

This rearrangement joins TRBV28 to TRBJ2-3; a weak D match, TRBD1 (7 bases). Germline CDR1 and CDR2: MDHEN and SYDVKM. V shed 3 bases and J shed 4 bases, with 23 bases lying between them. The CDR3 is 18 amino acids. The CDR3 DNA sequence: TGTGCCAGCAGTTTTCAAAGGGGGCTAGCGACGGGAGCAGATACGCAGTATTTT. This sequence encodes CASSFQRGLATGADTQYF. Based on the CDR3 plus reference TRBV28 and TRBJ2-3, the full variable domain is DVKVTQSSRYLVKRTGEKVFLECVQDMDHENMFWYRQDPGLGLRLIYFSYDVKMKEKGDIPEGYSVSREKKERFSLILESASTNQTSMYLCASSFQRGLATGADTQYFGPGTRLTVL.

This clone showed up just once. The chain is built from TRBV7-9 and TRBJ2-1, with D perhaps TRBD2 (7 bases). CDR1 is SEHNR and CDR2 is FQNEAQ in the germline V gene (reference sequence). The ends were cut back, 1 base at V and 2 bases at J, with 12 bases in the middle. CDR3 size: 16 residues. CDR3 sequence reads: CASSLGWEGAYNEQFF. The CDR3 nucleotides read TGTGCCAGCAGCTTAGGGTGGGAGGGGGCCTACAATGAGCAGTTCTTC. Complete variable domain (other parts from reference TRBV7-9 and TRBJ2-1): DTGVSQNPRHKITKRGQNVTFRCDPISEHNRLYWYRQTLGQGPEFLTYFQNEAQLEKSRLLSDRFSAERPKGSFSTLEIQRTEQGDSAMYLCASSLGWEGAYNEQFFGPGTRLTVL.

The V and J genes are TRBV6-5 and TRBJ1-2; 9 bases map to TRBD1. CDR1 MNHEY and CDR2 SVGAGI come from the germline V gene. The CDR3 is 14 amino acids. Trimming took 4 bases from V and 7 from J; bases not matched to a gene: 7. The CDR3 bases are TGTGCCAGCAGTTTACGTGGGGACAGGGTTGGCTACACCTTC. It yields the protein CASSLRGDRVGYTF.

The chain uses TRBV4-2 and TRBJ2-3; TRBD2 aligns across 12 bases. The V gene's germline CDR1 is LGHNA and CDR2 YNFKEQ. Losses at the gene ends were 0 bases for V and 4 bases for J; bases not matched to a gene: 8. The CDR3 is made up of 18 amino acids. The CDR3 loop is CASSQDMASGRVSDTQYF. CDR3 sequence (DNA): TGTGCCAGCAGCCAAGATATGGCTAGCGGGAGGGTCTCAGATACGCAGTATTTT.

The chain links TRBV27 to TRBJ2-3; TRBD2 matches at 9 bases. Germline CDR1 reads MNHEY; CDR2 reads SMNVEV (reference sequence). The CDR3 contains 16 residues. The J segment lost 4 bases and the V segment lost 1 base, leaving 6 bases of the junction unmatched. The CDR3, as DNA: TGTGCCAGCAGTTTATGGGCTAGCGGGACGGCAGATACGCAGTATTTT. It is translated as CASSLWASGTADTQYF.

The chain couples TRBV29-1 to TRBJ2-7; D is perhaps TRBD1 (5 bases). Trimming cost V 4 bases and J 0 bases, with 13 bases left between them. Germline V gene lookup returns CDR1 SQVTM and CDR2 ANQGSEA. This CDR3 is 14 amino acids long. CDR3: CSVGQGPGSYEQYF. CDR3 DNA sequence: TGCAGCGTTGGGCAGGGTCCGGGCTCCTACGAGCAGTACTTC.